The following is a TCR beta chain sequence with its context. Its target is unknown. This sample was taken from a study of CD8+ T cells in alopecia areata. As for the study in general: Tofacitinib was given for 6 to 18 months, then stopped for 6 months. Points from the study as a whole: Scalp sequencing also captures normal skin's resident alphabeta T cells. Relative to normal scalp, lesional scalp, especially alopecia totalis/universalis, showed higher clonality.

Extraction of RNA preceded its reverse transcription into cDNA, which served as the sequencing template. Assay: immunoSEQ multiplex PCR; the TCRdb copy retains only in-frame clones and omits some. Seen here are some 190,000 clones, 45% to 60% observed once, and the top ten hold around 10%. The CDR3 is made up of 15 amino acids. The germline gives CDR1 SGHDT, CDR2 YYEEEE. With V trimmed by 1 base and J by 7 bases, 6 bases remained unmatched. Treatment indicated: oral pan-JAK inhibitor, 5-10 mg twice daily. The genes are TRBV5-6 and TRBJ2-1; 9 bases fit TRBD1. The sample was CD8+ T cells sorted from blood, taken around week 52, from a patient treated with tofacitinib. The TCR comes from a human donor with alopecia areata. This chain's CDR3 is CASSLWGTGMNEQFF. DNA for the CDR3: TGTGCCAGCAGCTTGTGGGGGACAGGGATGAATGAGCAGTTCTTC.